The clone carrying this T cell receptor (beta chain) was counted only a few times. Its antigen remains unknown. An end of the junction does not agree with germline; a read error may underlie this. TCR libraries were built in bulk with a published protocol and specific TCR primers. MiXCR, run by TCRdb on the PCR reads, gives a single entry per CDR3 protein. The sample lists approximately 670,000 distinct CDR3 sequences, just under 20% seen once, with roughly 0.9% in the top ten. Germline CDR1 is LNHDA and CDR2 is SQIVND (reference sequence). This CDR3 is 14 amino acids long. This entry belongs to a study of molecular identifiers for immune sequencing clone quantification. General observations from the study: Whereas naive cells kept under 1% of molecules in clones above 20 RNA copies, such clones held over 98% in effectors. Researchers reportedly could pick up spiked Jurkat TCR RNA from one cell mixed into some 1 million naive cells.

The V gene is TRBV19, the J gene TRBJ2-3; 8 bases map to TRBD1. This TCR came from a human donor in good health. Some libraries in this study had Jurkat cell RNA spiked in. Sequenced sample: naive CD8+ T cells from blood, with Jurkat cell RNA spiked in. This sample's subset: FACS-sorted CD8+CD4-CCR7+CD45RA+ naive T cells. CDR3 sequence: CASSIGQGTDTLYF. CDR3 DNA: TGTGCCAGTAGTATTGGACAGGGCACAGATACGCTGTATTTT.